These T cell receptor beta chains were read from a single sample in a study of T cell responses to AZD1222 COVID-19 vaccine. Assay: immunoSEQ multiplex PCR; the TCRdb copy retains only in-frame clones and omits some. The top ten clones hold around 3% of a sample with fewer than 120,000 clones, 70% to 90% of them seen once. The starting material was peripheral blood, obtained on day 0 of AZD1222 vaccination. The receptors originated from an adult in good health. The CDR3 runs from the conserved cysteine through the conserved F or W. The D gene is left open where the match is weak. The size field is filled for only some rows; it gives once, few, many or a size class.

TGTGCCAGCAGCCAAGGGAGATTCCTTAAGAGGGAGCACTACGAGCAGTACTTC	CASSQGRFLKREHYEQYF	.	TRBV14	TRBJ2-7	few
TGCGCCAGCAGCTCGGGCGGCGGATCTGGAAACACCATATATTTT	CASSSGGGSGNTIYF	.	TRBV5-1	TRBJ1-3	.
TGTGCCAGCAGTGAACGGGAGGAGCGCGAGCAGTACTTC	CASSEREEREQYF	TRBD2	TRBV6-1	TRBJ2-7	.
TGTGCCAGCAGCTTGGATCTGGCTGGACAGGGTGGTTCACCCCTCCACTTT	CASSLDLAGQGGSPLHF	TRBD1	TRBV5-4	TRBJ1-6	.
TGTGCCAGCAGCAGAGGTTCTGGGGGAACCGGGGAGCTGTTTTTT	CASSRGSGGTGELFF	.	TRBV6-5	TRBJ2-2	.
TGTGCCAGCAGCCAAGAAGAGGATGACTCCTACAATGAGCAGTTCTTC	CASSQEEDDSYNEQFF	.	TRBV14	TRBJ2-1	few
TGTGCCAGCAGCCAAGGTAACGGGGGACAAGAGACCCAGTACTTC	CASSQGNGGQETQYF	.	TRBV3-1/TRBV3-2	TRBJ2-5	.
TGTGCCAGCAGCCTCCGGGACAGGAACAATCAGCCCCAGCATTTT	CASSLRDRNNQPQHF	TRBD1	TRBV6-5	TRBJ1-5	.
TGTGCCAGCGTCGATTCCCCGGCCCTTACGACCGTTTATGGCTACACCTTC	CASVDSPALTTVYGYTF	.	TRBV18	TRBJ1-2	.
TGTGCCAGCAGCCGACTGGACGGGAATCAGCCCCAGCATTTT	CASSRLDGNQPQHF	.	TRBV6-5	TRBJ1-5	.
TGTGCCAGCAGCCGGACTAGCGGGGCCACCGGGGAGCTGTTTTTT	CASSRTSGATGELFF	TRBD2	TRBV7-9	TRBJ2-2	.
TGCAGCGTTGATGAGGCGGGGGCAAACACTGAAGCTTTCTTT	CSVDEAGANTEAFF	.	TRBV29-1	TRBJ1-1	once
TGTGCCAGCAGCCTAGGACAGGGGTCCTTCTACGAGCAGTACTTC	CASSLGQGSFYEQYF	TRBD1	TRBV5-8	TRBJ2-7	.
TGTGCCACCAGTGACCCGGGACAGACGAACTCCTACGAGCAGTACTTC	CATSDPGQTNSYEQYF	TRBD1	TRBV24-1	TRBJ2-7	once
TGTGCCAGCAGCCAAGCACCAGGAGATAACACTGAAGCTTTCTTT	CASSQAPGDNTEAFF	.	TRBV3-1/TRBV3-2	TRBJ1-1	.
TGTGCCACCAGTGACCCCGCAGGGGGCAATCAGCCCCAGCATTTT	CATSDPAGGNQPQHF	.	TRBV24-1	TRBJ1-5	.
TGCAGCGTTGAAGGGGGGTCCGAGGGACTAGCGGCCTACGAGCAGTACTTC	CSVEGGSEGLAAYEQYF	TRBD2	TRBV29-1	TRBJ2-7	.
TGTGCCAGCTCACCGGGATCGAGCTCCTATAATTCACCCCTCCACTTT	CASSPGSSSYNSPLHF	.	TRBV18	TRBJ1-6	.
TGTGCCAGCAGCCAAGGCAACGTCCTTTATTCACCCCTCCACTTT	CASSQGNVLYSPLHF	.	TRBV4-2	TRBJ1-6	.
TGTGCCAGTAGTATAGATAGGCTCGCTGACATTTATGGCTACACCTTC	CASSIDRLADIYGYTF	.	TRBV19	TRBJ1-2	.
TGCGCCAGCAGCTTGCCGTCCGGCACAGATACGCAGTATTTT	CASSLPSGTDTQYF	.	TRBV5-1	TRBJ2-3	.
TGTGCCAGCAGCCCGAGGACAGGGCCTATTTATGGCTACACCTTC	CASSPRTGPIYGYTF	TRBD1	TRBV9	TRBJ1-2	.
TGTGCCAGCAGGGGAGCCTTCGGTAATGAAAAACTGTTTTTT	CASRGAFGNEKLFF	.	TRBV28	TRBJ1-4	.
TGTGCCACCAGCAGAGAACTAGCGGGAGGGCCCAATGAGCAGTTCTTC	CATSRELAGGPNEQFF	TRBD2	TRBV15	TRBJ2-1	.
TGTGCCAGCAGCCAAGGGCCGGGACAGGGCTCCAATGAGCAGTTCTTC	CASSQGPGQGSNEQFF	TRBD1	TRBV3-1/TRBV3-2	TRBJ2-1	.
TGTGCCAGCAGCTTCGGACTAGCGTCCACCGGGGAGCTGTTTTTT	CASSFGLASTGELFF	TRBD2	TRBV7-3	TRBJ2-2	.
TGTGCCAGCAGGACGGATGGCTTGTCACCCCTCCACTTT	CASRTDGLSPLHF	.	TRBV7-3	TRBJ1-6	few
TGTGCCAGCAGTTTCGGGGTTTGGGGCAATCAGCCCCAGCATTTT	CASSFGVWGNQPQHF	.	TRBV28	TRBJ1-5	.
TGTGCCAGCAGCTTAGGACAGGGGACGTCACCCCTCCACTTT	CASSLGQGTSPLHF	TRBD1	TRBV7-2	TRBJ1-6	.
TGCAGCGTTGAAGAGGGGGGCCGAGATACGCAGTATTTT	CSVEEGGRDTQYF	.	TRBV29-1	TRBJ2-3	.
TGTGCCAGCAGACCGGGACAACGGAGTGAAAAACTGTTTTTT	CASRPGQRSEKLFF	.	TRBV6-5	TRBJ1-4	.
TGTGCCAGCAGCCTCGACAGCTACGAGCAGTACTTC	CASSLDSYEQYF	.	TRBV11-2	TRBJ2-7	.
TGTGCCACCAAATCCCCAGGGGCCAGATCCACTGAAGCTTTCTTT	CATKSPGARSTEAFF	.	TRBV15	TRBJ1-1	.
TGTGCCACCAGTGGGCTAGCGGGGAATGAGCAGTTCTTC	CATSGLAGNEQFF	TRBD2	TRBV24-1	TRBJ2-1	.
TGTGCCAGCACCCGGAAAGGGAGCAATCAGCCCCAGCATTTT	CASTRKGSNQPQHF	.	TRBV5-8	TRBJ1-5	.
TGTGCCAGCAGCTCGGGACTAGCGAGGGACATTCAGTACTTC	CASSSGLARDIQYF	TRBD2	TRBV5-6	TRBJ2-4	.
TGTGCCAGCTCACCCTTAGGACAGGGTTCTAACTATGGCTACACCTTC	CASSPLGQGSNYGYTF	TRBD1	TRBV18	TRBJ1-2	.
TGTGCCAGCAGCTTAAGGGCAGGGAGGGGCTACACCTTC	CASSLRAGRGYTF	.	TRBV6-5	TRBJ1-2	.
TGTGCCAGCAGTTACGGCCCGGGTGGTGAAAAACTGTTTTTT	CASSYGPGGEKLFF	.	TRBV6-2/TRBV6-3	TRBJ1-4	.
TGTGCCAGCAGTTACTCAAGCCTAGCGGACAATGAGCAGTTCTTC	CASSYSSLADNEQFF	TRBD2	TRBV6-2/TRBV6-3	TRBJ2-1	.
TGTGCCAGCAGCCCCCGGGCGCAGGGACACAACACTGAAGCTTTCTTT	CASSPRAQGHNTEAFF	.	TRBV11-1	TRBJ1-1	few